What follows is one T cell receptor (beta chain) and its context. This record belongs to a study of blood T cell repertoires in COVID-19. In the source study's methods: Scientists estimated how many nucleated cells there were by amplifying reference gene primers. Sequencing used immunoSEQ multiplex PCR; TCRdb keeps in-frame clones, though not all of them. The V and J calls and the clone size are those of that table, but D and trimming were determined from the DNA. The data contain around 230,000 clones, about 91% of them singletons. Ages ranged from about 18 to 100 years, with residence in some 25 US areas. Sequenced material: PBMCs or T cells enriched from blood (not recorded which). This TCR was sampled from a woman in her forties with acute COVID-19.

This chain's CDR3 is CASRNHSGENEQFF. Written as DNA, the CDR3 is TGTGCCAGTAGAAATCATTCAGGGGAAAATGAGCAGTTCTTC. This chain uses TRBV19 with TRBJ2-1; TRBD1 is a possible D gene (6 bases). The CDR3 totals 14 residues. Trimming removed 6 bases at V and 7 bases at J, with 16 bases between. Germline CDR1 and CDR2: LNHDA and SQIVND (reference sequence).